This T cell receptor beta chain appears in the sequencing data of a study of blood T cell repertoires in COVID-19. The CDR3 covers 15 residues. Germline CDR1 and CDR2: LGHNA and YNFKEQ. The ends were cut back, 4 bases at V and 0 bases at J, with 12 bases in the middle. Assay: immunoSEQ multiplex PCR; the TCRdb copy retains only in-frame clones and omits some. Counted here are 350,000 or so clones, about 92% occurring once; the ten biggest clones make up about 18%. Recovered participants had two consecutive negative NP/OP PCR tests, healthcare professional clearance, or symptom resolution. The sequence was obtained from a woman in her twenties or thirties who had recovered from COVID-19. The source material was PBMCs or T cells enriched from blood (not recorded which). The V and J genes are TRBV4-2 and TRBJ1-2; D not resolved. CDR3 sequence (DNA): TGTGCCAGCAGCCCGAGAGAGTCCGCTAACTATGGCTACACCTTC. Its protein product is CASSPRESANYGYTF.